This record concerns one T cell receptor beta chain sequence. The V end lost 1 base, the J end lost 0 bases, and 10 bases lay between the germline ends. This CDR3 comprises 15 residues. Germline V gene lookup returns CDR1 SGHAT and CDR2 FQDESV (reference sequence). This sample stems from a study of T cell repertoires in cytomegalovirus infection. TCRdb itself ran the reads through MiXCR, one entry per CDR3 protein. This sample has about 490,000 distinct CDR3 sequences, with approximately 16% found just once. Sequenced sample: CD8+ T cells from PBMCs. The chain combines TRBV11-1 with TRBJ2-7; the D gene is possibly TRBD2 (6 bases). This sequence originates from a human donor in good health (CMV status not recorded). Some clones in this sample may be carry-over from other donors' samples. CDR3 sequence: CASSLVTGDSYEQYF. The CDR3 DNA reads TGTGCCAGCAGCTTAGTAACGGGGGACTCCTACGAGCAGTACTTC.